This TCR beta chain is from a study of T cell responses to AZD1222 COVID-19 vaccine. Study-level findings and limits: Reportedly, nearly half the spike-specific TCRs target unmutated variant regions. Just a handful of AZD1222 recipients tested seropositive at baseline. Clonal diversity was possibly underestimated, and white British individuals and females predominated among donors. CD4 TCRs covered the whole spike, strongest at regions 160-218 and 743-854.

Concerning this clone itself: As yet, its antigen is unknown.

Only in-frame clones appear in the TCRdb table, and some are missing; sequencing was by immunoSEQ multiplex PCR. In the table there are more than 140,000 clones, 88% of which are singletons. The sequence was collected from an adult in good health. Specimen: peripheral blood, collected on day 0 of MenACWY control vaccination.

The CDR3 coding sequence is TGCGCCAGCAGCTTGTGGGCACTTGACACTGAAGCTTTCTTT. Protein: CASSLWALDTEAFF. The chain uses TRBV5-1 and TRBJ1-1; no definite D call. Trimming removed 1 base at V and 3 bases at J, with 10 bases between. CDR3 length: 14 residues. Germline V gene sequence: CDR1 SGHRS, CDR2 YFSETQ.